This T cell receptor beta chain was recovered during a study of shared T cell receptors in the human thymus (dated by TCRdb to the early 2020s). For the wider study: The study examined how self-reactive, shared T-cell receptor alpha chains are generated in the human thymus.

Turning to this clone: Its antigen remains undetermined. One end of the junction varies from germline; a read error may be responsible.

From the germline V gene (reference sequence), CDR1 is SGHNT and CDR2 is YYREEE. Reading from cysteine to phenylalanine, the CDR3 counts 18 amino acids. The DNA shown is the 54-base CDR3, in frame from base 1. Libraries were prepared through the immunoSEQ multiplex PCR assay. In its TCRdb copy, this immuneACCESS table keeps in-frame sequences only and misses some clones. Where compared with another copy, unresolved V genes explain less than half of these, and the others have no known cause. This sample comprises hundreds of thousands of clones, 70% to 90% of them detected only once. The ten most abundant clones make up 0.01% of the sample. The data also belong to a second study, concerning human thymus T cells. The second paper states: In Finland, the donors were immunologically healthy infants who were having open corrective cardiac surgery for congenital heart defects. The thymus tissue came from surgical resects taken out during corrective cardiac surgery. Usage of V and J gene segments appeared to be biased in both the thymic and the peripheral blood repertoires. Highly overlapping thymic TCR repertoires among unrelated individuals were reported in the related research. The study characterized TCR alpha and beta repertoires from fewer than ten infant thymus samples and a few related peripheral blood samples. Donor ages ranged from roughly 6 to 250 days, and the cohort comprised five to seven male and two female infants. Thymocytes were released mechanically from tissue and stored at -70 °C as pellets of about 10-34 million cells. Genomic DNA was extracted from frozen cell pellets with a QIAsymphony instrument. Using the immunoSEQ multiplex PCR assay, the TCRB and TCRAD loci were amplified from a standardized quantity of quality-controlled genomic DNA. The amplicons covered the V(D)J region and were long enough to include the CDR3 and to identify the V and J genes. The amplicons were sequenced on an Illumina platform via the commercial immunoSEQ service. Primer bias and sequencing errors were corrected using previously described methods, and TCRAD and TCRB definitions followed the IMGT database. The repertoires were analysed using immunoSEQ Analyzer 3.0 and VDJTools for basic statistics, V/J segment usage, diversity estimates, rarefaction and pairwise overlap. Diversity was estimated using the Chao1, ChaoE, Efron-Thisted, Shannon and inverse Simpson indices, and was also estimated on datasets down-sampled to the size of the smallest sample. Repertoire overlap was determined by strict matching of CDR3 nucleotide sequence, V gene and J gene, and Jaccard-based multidimensional scaling clustering was applied. Thymus samples yielded on average around 810,000 unique TCRB clonotypes, compared with 80,000 to 85,000 from blood samples.

Material for sequencing was thymocytes. The chain links TRBV5-4 with TRBJ2-3, with 9 junctional bases fitting TRBD2. This clonotype originated in a boy under two years old with a congenital heart defect. Donor details come from another sample of the same person, matched by shared clones. The CDR3 reads as follows: CVSSFYGGRAPSTDTQYF. The nucleotide sequence is given as TGTGTCAGCAGCTTTTATGGCGGGAGGGCCCCTAGCACAGATACGCAGTATTTT.